Detailed here is one TCR beta chain. The sample is drawn from a study of blood T cell repertoires in COVID-19. Across the whole study: Samples of COVID-19 (acute and convalescent) were obtained from the United States, Italy and Spain. The cDNA or gDNA used as material had been derived from T cells, B-cell-depleted T cells, or PBMCs.

In the original processing: Estimated nucleated cell counts came from reference gene primer amplification. Sequencing used immunoSEQ multiplex PCR; TCRdb keeps in-frame clones, though not all of them. Clone size and V and J calls were adopted from that table, with D and trimming inferred from the DNA. In the table there are about 190,000 clones, over 75% of which are singletons. V was pared by 5 bases and J by 0 bases, with 4 bases of the junction left unmatched. Germline V lookup: CDR1 SEHNR, CDR2 FQNEAQ (reference sequence). The CDR3 totals 15 residues. This sequence was found in a man in his fifties or sixties with acute or convalescent COVID-19. The sample taken for sequencing was peripheral blood. This rearrangement joins TRBV7-9 to TRBJ1-1; 9 bases agree with TRBD1. CDR3 in DNA: TGTGCCAGCAGCCGCAACAGGGGGCTGAACACTGAAGCTTTCTTT. Amino acids: CASSRNRGLNTEAFF.